This TCR beta chain comes out of a study of T cell repertoires in cytomegalovirus infection. For the study at large: Public TCR beta signatures marked donors with CMV infection and the matching HLA.

Overall study findings and caveats: Carriage of CMV together with the relevant HLA was identifiable through cumulative public TCR beta family frequency. Dominating the ex vivo response were HLA-C-restricted CMV-specific TCR beta clonotypes.

Germline V gene data show CDR1 as SGHTA and CDR2 as FQGNSA. V lost 1 base, J lost 2 bases, and 8 bases lay in between. CDR3 length: 14 amino acids. This clonotype was counted at least ten times. Its antigen remains unidentified. TCRdb re-derived calls from the reads in MiXCR, one entry per CDR3 protein. The sample lists approximately 71,000 distinct CDR3 sequences, about 4% occurring once. The receptor comes from a human donor in good health (CMV status not recorded). Some clones in this sample may be carry-over from other donors' samples. The V call is TRBV7-2, the J call TRBJ2-5; the D is unclear. Source material: PBMCs. The CDR3 DNA reads as TGTGCCAGCAGCTTAGATTGGGTTCAAGAGACCCAGTACTTC. Its translation: CASSLDWVQETQYF.